This is a list of T cell receptor beta chains from one sample in a study of graft-versus-host responses after intestinal transplantation. These receptors have no known antigen. The table came from immunoSEQ multiplex PCR; TCRdb's copy has only in-frame clones and leaves some out. The sample shows roughly 70,000 clones, around 82% of them seen only once. Source: unstimulated CD4+ T cells sorted from spleen or lymph node cells, taken before transplant. The receptors stem from a human donor who was the organ donor for an intestinal transplant. Both conserved end residues are part of each CDR3. D genes are given only for firm matches. Size is stated for part of the rows, as once, few or many counts, or as a class when the clone is expanded.

CSVGVWSGVKETQYF | TGCAGCGTTGGAGTGTGGAGCGGGGTGAAAGAGACCCAGTACTTC | TRBV29-1 | TRBD2 | NA | TRBJ2-5
CASAIQSFNSPLHF | TGTGCCAGTGCGATACAGTCGTTCAATTCACCCCTCCACTTT | TRBV19 | NA | NA | TRBJ1-6
CASSNDRGGDTQYF | TGTGCCAGCAGCAACGACAGGGGAGGAGATACGCAGTATTTT | TRBV7-6 | TRBD1 | NA | TRBJ2-3
CASSYSGSGTEAFF | TGTGCCAGCAGTTACTCAGGGAGTGGGACTGAAGCTTTCTTT | TRBV6-5 | NA | NA | TRBJ1-1
CASSEWQGSVYTEAFF | TGTGCCAGCAGTGAATGGCAGGGGAGCGTCTACACTGAAGCTTTCTTT | TRBV6-1 | NA | NA | TRBJ1-1
CASSEAGGLETQYF | TGTGCCAGCAGTGAAGCAGGAGGGTTGGAGACCCAGTACTTC | TRBV2 | NA | NA | TRBJ2-5
CASSPGGVGADNYGYTF | TGTGCCAGCAGCCCCGGGGGGGTGGGGGCGGACAACTATGGCTACACCTTC | TRBV7-2 | NA | NA | TRBJ1-2
CAWTEAQGNPYGYTF | TGTGCCTGGACAGAAGCTCAGGGAAACCCCTATGGCTACACCTTC | TRBV30 | NA | few | TRBJ1-2
CASSQGGSLTEAFF | TGTGCCAGCAGCCAAGGGGGCAGCTTGACTGAAGCTTTCTTT | TRBV4-2 | NA | NA | TRBJ1-1
CASSQAEGTVNYGYTF | TGTGCCAGCAGCCAAGCCGAAGGGACAGTCAACTATGGCTACACCTTC | TRBV4-2 | TRBD1 | NA | TRBJ1-2
CASSDARQGGKLFF | TGTGCCAGCAGTGATGCCCGACAGGGCGGAAAACTGTTTTTT | TRBV6-1 | TRBD1 | NA | TRBJ1-4
CASRGQFLTEAFF | TGTGCCAGCAGGGGACAGTTCCTCACTGAAGCTTTCTTT | TRBV2 | TRBD1 | NA | TRBJ1-1
CASRTGGTEAFF | TGTGCCAGCAGGACCGGGGGCACTGAAGCTTTCTTT | TRBV7-9 | NA | NA | TRBJ1-1
CASSKEGRSNQPQHF | TGTGCCAGTAGTAAGGAGGGCCGAAGCAATCAGCCCCAGCATTTT | TRBV19 | NA | NA | TRBJ1-5
CASSLRQGEPTDTQYF | TGCGCCAGCAGCTTGAGACAGGGGGAACCCACAGATACGCAGTATTTT | TRBV5-1 | TRBD1 | NA | TRBJ2-3
CASSLTRGQIETQYF | TGTGCCAGCAGCTTAACAAGGGGACAGATCGAGACCCAGTACTTC | TRBV7-8 | TRBD1 | once | TRBJ2-5
CASSYRTNYGYTF | TGTGCCAGCAGCTACAGGACTAACTATGGCTACACCTTC | TRBV7-9 | NA | few | TRBJ1-2
CASSLAGGERNTIYF | TGTGCCAGCAGCTTAGCAGGGGGCGAAAGAAACACCATATATTTT | TRBV7-8 | TRBD1 | NA | TRBJ1-3
CASSQEAIGAGGTDTQYF | TGCGCCAGCAGCCAAGAGGCCATAGGCGCAGGGGGCACAGATACGCAGTATTTT | TRBV4-1 | NA | few | TRBJ2-3
CASSLGLAGSTGELFF | TGTGCCAGCAGCTTGGGACTAGCGGGGAGCACCGGGGAGCTGTTTTTT | TRBV5-4 | TRBD2 | NA | TRBJ2-2
CASSQGLAGGFGELFF | TGTGCCAGCAGCCAAGGACTAGCGGGGGGTTTCGGGGAGCTGTTTTTT | TRBV4-2 | TRBD2 | NA | TRBJ2-2
CASSVRPEGSSGNTIYF | TGTGCCAGTAGTGTGCGGCCAGAAGGTTCCTCTGGAAACACCATATATTTT | TRBV19 | NA | few | TRBJ1-3
CATPGEGGNEKLFF | TGTGCCACCCCTGGGGAGGGAGGGAATGAAAAACTGTTTTTT | TRBV15 | NA | once | TRBJ1-4